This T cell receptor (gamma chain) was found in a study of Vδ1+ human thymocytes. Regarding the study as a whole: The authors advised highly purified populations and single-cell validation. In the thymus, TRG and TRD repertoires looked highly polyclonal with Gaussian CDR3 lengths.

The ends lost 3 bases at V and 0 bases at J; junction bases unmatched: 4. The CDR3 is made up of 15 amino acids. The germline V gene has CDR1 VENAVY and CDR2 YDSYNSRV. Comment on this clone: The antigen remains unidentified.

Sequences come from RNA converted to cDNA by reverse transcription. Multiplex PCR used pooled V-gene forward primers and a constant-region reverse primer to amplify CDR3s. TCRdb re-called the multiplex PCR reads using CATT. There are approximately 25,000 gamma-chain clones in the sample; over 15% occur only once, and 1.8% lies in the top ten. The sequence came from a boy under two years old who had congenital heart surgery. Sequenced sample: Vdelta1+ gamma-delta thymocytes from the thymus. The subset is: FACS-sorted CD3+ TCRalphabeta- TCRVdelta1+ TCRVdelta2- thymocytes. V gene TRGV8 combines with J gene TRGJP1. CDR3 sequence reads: CATWDLHTTGWFKIF. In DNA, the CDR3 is TGTGCCACCTGGGATCTCCATACCACTGGTTGGTTCAAGATATTT.